Sequencing of this TCR beta chain was carried out in a study of blood T cell repertoires in COVID-19 (dated by TCRdb to about 2020). Describing the broader study: The collaborator samples originated in the United States, Italy and Spain and spanned the acute and convalescent phases of COVID-19. Nearly every sample came with metadata listing a de-identified subject ID, COVID-19 status, age in years and sex. Subjects who had been exposed to COVID-19, were actively infected with it, or had recovered from it provided the deeply sampled blood TCRbeta repertoires that made up the dataset. Samples came from the ongoing ImmuneRACE study (first 160 participants) plus 1,254 subjects from 6 global collaborators. The repertoires were made available in a free public database intended to serve as a resource for research on the immune response to SARS-CoV-2. The material from the prospective study consisted of cDNA or gDNA derived from T cells, B-cell-depleted T cells, or PBMCs. Where HLA class I and class II types were available, the types were taken from metadata supplied by the sample provider, not from assay-based typing. What the work shows at the level of the full study, not this receptor alone: Clinical and demographic metadata were provided uncurated, with the amount varying by source and participant.

The V and J ends are trimmed by 2 bases and 4 bases, leaving 14 bases between them. The germline V gene specifies MDHEN as CDR1 and SYDVKM as CDR2. The CDR3, from cysteine to phenylalanine, totals 15 residues. Kept here is only the CDR3 DNA, which spans 45 bases and is read in frame from base 1. TCRbeta CDR3 regions were amplified from genomic DNA using the immunoSEQ Assay, a bias-controlled multiplex PCR. The paper's processing steps were these. The number of nucleated cells in each sample was estimated by amplification of reference gene primers within the assay. To quantify the absolute abundance of each unique TCRbeta CDR3 rearrangement, sequence reads were collapsed and filtered. For each sample, productive Simpson clonality was calculated as the square root of Simpson's diversity index across productive rearrangements. As stored in TCRdb, this immuneACCESS dataset retains in-frame rearrangements with V and J assigned. A fraction of the clones does not appear; measured against another copy, unresolved V genes explain less than half of the discrepancy, and the remainder lacks a known reason. Clone size and V and J calls were adopted from that table, with D and trimming inferred from the DNA. The sample table holds about 47,000 clones, of which around 83% were seen once. The top ten hold over 7% of the sample.

Each collaborating institution followed its own protocols to collect whole blood in K2EDTA tubes. For TCRbeta analysis, collaborators shipped samples in one of three forms: frozen whole blood, isolated PBMCs, or DNA extracted from either of those sample types. In regard to this clone: Its antigen remains unidentified. The record has no base qualities; no much larger clone is one base away.

The sequence links TRBV28 to TRBJ1-1, with no confidently assigned D gene. The sequenced material came from peripheral blood. The origin of this receptor is a man aged 55 to 70 with active COVID-19. The CDR3 corresponds to CASSLTTAFSTEAFF. The sequenced DNA is TGTGCCAGCAGTTTAACAACAGCCTTCAGCACTGAAGCTTTCTTT.